The next 25 T cell receptor beta chains were all read from a single sample in a study of human T cells and chemical hapten exposure. Noted time point: patch test 2, 6 weeks after DPC sensitization. Treatment given: therapeutic diphenylcyclopropenone sensitization with weekly scalp DPC. Each CDR3 protein is one row after TCRdb ran MiXCR on the RACE reads. This sample has about 78,000 distinct CDR3 sequences, with about 8.5% found just once. Material: whole blood, obtained in connection with sensitization to the hapten diphenylcyclopropenone (DPC). The receptors come from a woman in her fifties or sixties with alopecia areata. Some clones in this sample may be carry-over from other donors' samples.

This clonotype was observed many times. The J gene is TRBJ1-1, the V gene TRBV28, with TRBD1 as a possible D gene (5 bases). This CDR3 contains 16 residues. Germline CDR1 is MDHEN and CDR2 is SYDVKM. Trimming removed 6 bases at V and 1 base at J, with 18 bases between. The CDR3 nucleotides are TGTGCCAGCAGAGATGGGGGGAGACCTCAGAACACTGAAGCTTTCTTT. This codes for CASRDGGRPQNTEAFF.

V gene TRBV6-5 combines with J gene TRBJ2-7; 7 bases fit TRBD2. The CDR3 loop spans 11 amino acids. After removal of 8 bases from V and 5 bases from J, the junction contained 3 bases not matched to a gene. Germline V lookup: CDR1 MNHEY, CDR2 SVGAGI. The CDR3: CASGRVHEQYF. The CDR3 DNA reads TGTGCCAGCGGGAGGGTACACGAGCAGTACTTC.

This clonotype was found many times. The chain carries TRBV7-2 and TRBJ2-2, with D uncertain. Trimming left V 1 base short and J 2 bases short, with 8 bases between. CDR1 SGHTA and CDR2 FQGNSA come from the germline V gene. This CDR3 contains 15 residues. The CDR3 here is CASSLVSPNTGELFF. The CDR3 DNA reads as TGTGCCAGCAGCTTAGTTTCCCCTAACACCGGGGAGCTGTTTTTT.

The table lists this clonotype with a few counts. This chain uses TRBV29-1 with TRBJ2-5; D call uncertain. This CDR3 has 12 residues. Looked up from germline, CDR1 is SQVTM and CDR2 is ANQGSEA. V shed 2 bases and J shed 2 bases, with 6 bases lying between them. The CDR3 DNA sequence: TGCAGCGTTGAACAGCTACAAGAGACCCAGTACTTC. Its translation is CSVEQLQETQYF.

The rearrangement links TRBV10-3 to TRBJ2-6; D is undetermined. CDR1 and CDR2 (germline): ENHRY, SYGVKD. There are 14 residues in the CDR3. The V end lost 0 bases, the J end lost 3 bases, and 3 bases lay between the germline ends. CDR3 in DNA: TGTGCCATCAGTGAGTCCGATGGGGCCAACGTCCTGACTTTC. This encodes CAISESDGANVLTF.

This clonotype showed up just a few times. This chain links TRBV7-2 with TRBJ1-1; tentative D call: TRBD1 (5 bases). The CDR3 is made up of 15 amino acids. Trimming cost V 4 bases and J 1 base, with 13 bases left between them. The germline V gene encodes CDR1 SGHTA and CDR2 FQGNSA. The CDR3 sequence: CASSSTGGPNTEAFF. For the CDR3, the DNA is TGTGCCAGCAGCTCAACGGGGGGTCCGAACACTGAAGCTTTCTTT.

This clonotype was counted between two and nine times. This chain connects TRBV7-9 to TRBJ1-5; tentative D call: TRBD1 (6 bases). CDR3 length: 16 amino acids. The germline V gene has CDR1 SEHNR and CDR2 FQNEAQ (reference sequence). Trimming took off 5 bases at V and 0 bases at J, with 14 bases between the two ends. CDR3 DNA sequence: TGTGCCAGCAGCACCAGACAGGCCAGTAGCAATCAGCCCCAGCATTTT. Encoded protein: CASSTRQASSNQPQHF.

The chain uses TRBV6-6 and TRBJ2-5; 7 nucleotides agree with TRBD1. Per germline, CDR1 MNHNY and CDR2 SVGAGI (reference sequence). There are 15 residues in the CDR3. The J segment lost 4 bases and the V segment lost 0 bases, leaving 5 bases of the junction unmatched. CDR3 sequence reads: CASSYSRRQGETQYF. For the CDR3, the DNA is TGTGCCAGCAGTTACTCGCGGCGACAGGGAGAGACCCAGTACTTC.

This clonotype was counted between two and nine times. The CDR3 loop reads CASSKGQLQETQYF. The CDR3, as DNA: TGTGCCAGCAGCAAGGGACAGCTACAAGAGACCCAGTACTTC. The gene calls are TRBV7-8 and TRBJ2-5; 7 bases fit TRBD1. In germline, CDR1 is SGHVS, CDR2 FQNEAQ. This CDR3 spans 14 amino acids. V trimming: 5 bases; J trimming: 2 bases; junction bases outside the gene matches: 5.

This clonotype was found a few times. This chain links TRBV4-1 with TRBJ2-4; 8 nucleotides agree with TRBD2. Looked up from germline, CDR1 is MGHRA and CDR2 is YSYEKL. CDR3 size: 15 residues. Unmatched junction bases numbered 7, after V lost 0 bases and J lost 9 bases. CDR3 DNA sequence: TGCGCCAGCAGCCAAGATCTAGACGGGGGGGCCATTCAGTACTTC. Encoded protein: CASSQDLDGGAIQYF.

The V and J genes are TRBV20-1 and TRBJ2-5; the match to TRBD2 covers 10 bases. CDR1 is DFQATT, CDR2 SNEGSKA, per germline (reference sequence). V was clipped by 8 bases and J by 3 bases; unmatched bases: 3. The CDR3 length is 12 residues. CDR3 loop: CSPGLAEETQYF. The DNA for the CDR3 is TGCAGTCCAGGACTAGCGGAAGAGACCCAGTACTTC.

The sample holds a few counts of this clonotype. This chain uses TRBV30 with TRBJ1-2; D may be TRBD1 (5 bases). V dropped 1 base and J dropped 7 bases, with 13 bases sitting between them. This CDR3 has 13 residues. Germline CDR1 and CDR2: GTSNPN and SVGIG (reference sequence). The CDR3 region is CAWSGFRVSGYTF. Here the CDR3 DNA reads TGTGCCTGGAGTGGCTTCAGGGTCTCTGGCTACACCTTC.

This clonotype was seen repeatedly, ten times or more. Here the CDR3 reads CASSSGTVNQPQHF. In DNA form, the CDR3 reads TGTGCCAGCAGTTCGGGGACGGTGAATCAGCCCCAGCATTTT. The V gene is TRBV2, the J gene TRBJ1-5, with TRBD1 as a possible D gene (5 bases). Germline loops: CDR1 SNHLY, CDR2 FYNNEI. CDR3 size: 14 residues. The V gene lost 5 bases and the J gene lost 4 bases, with 12 bases spanning the gap.

This clonotype came up a few times. V and J are TRBV7-2 and TRBJ2-7; D uncertain. The CDR3 totals 13 residues. V was clipped by 1 base and J by 4 bases, with 8 bases between them. Per the germline V gene, CDR1 is SGHTA and CDR2 is FQGNSA. In DNA form, the CDR3 reads TGTGCCAGCAGCTTAGGGACCGTATACGAGCAGTACTTC. Its translation: CASSLGTVYEQYF.

The chain links TRBV27 to TRBJ1-4; D is unclear. With 0 bases removed from V and 7 bases from J, the gap between germline ends came to 3 bases. The CDR3 sequence is 12 residues long. CDR1 and CDR2 (germline): MNHEY, SMNVEV (reference sequence). The CDR3 loop is CASSLSGEKLFF. CDR3 in DNA: TGTGCCAGCAGTTTATCTGGTGAAAAACTGTTTTTT.

This chain connects TRBV7-6 to TRBJ2-3; 7 bases are a match to TRBD1. Germline V lookup: CDR1 SGHVS, CDR2 FNYEAQ. CDR3 length: 14 residues. J lost 4 bases, V lost 4 bases, and 5 bases had no gene match. CDR3 region: CASSSTGAPDTQYF. The CDR3 nucleotides read TGTGCCAGCAGCTCCACAGGGGCCCCAGATACGCAGTATTTT. Variable domain in full (rest from reference TRBV7-6 and TRBJ2-3): GAGVSQSPRYKVTKRGQDVALRCDPISGHVSLYWYRQALGQGPEFLTYFNYEAQQDKSGLPNDRFSAERPEGSISTLTIQRTEQRDSAMYRCASSSTGAPDTQYFGPGTRLTVL.

This clonotype was seen repeatedly, ten times or more. The rearrangement uses TRBV30 and TRBJ1-1; D gene unclear. The V gene's germline CDR1 is GTSNPN and CDR2 SVGIG (reference sequence). This CDR3 contains 13 residues. V was cut by 0 bases and J by 5 bases, with 10 bases left in between. The DNA of the CDR3 is TGTGCCTGGAGTGTAGTGGGCTTGACTGAAGCTTTCTTT. This codes for CAWSVVGLTEAFF.

The chain combines TRBV7-2 with TRBJ1-1; perhaps TRBD1 as D (5 bases). CDR1 is SGHTA and CDR2 is FQGNSA in the germline V gene. The germline V and J ends were trimmed by 3 bases and 2 bases, with 19 bases remaining between them. CDR3 size: 17 residues. CDR3 in DNA: TGTGCCAGCAGCTTTCCCCAGGGCCCTACTATTAACACTGAAGCTTTCTTT. Its protein is CASSFPQGPTINTEAFF.

This clonotype was seen repeatedly, ten times or more. This chain links TRBV5-1 with TRBJ1-1; 7 nucleotides line up with TRBD1. CDR1 SGHRS and CDR2 YFSETQ come from the germline V gene. Trimming cost V 9 bases and J 2 bases; bases outside gene matches: 7. The length of the CDR3 is 13 residues. The DNA of the CDR3 is TGCGCCACCCGGACAGGAACTAACACTGAAGCTTTCTTT. Protein product: CATRTGTNTEAFF. Together with reference TRBV5-1 and TRBJ1-1, the CDR3 gives the full variable domain: KAGVTQTPRYLIKTRGQQVTLSCSPISGHRSVSWYQQTPGQGLQFLFEYFSETQRNKGNFPGRFSGRQFSNSRSEMNVSTLELGDSALYLCATRTGTNTEAFFGQGTRLTVV.

This clonotype occurred many times. The rearrangement links TRBV6-5 to TRBJ2-3; 7 bases are a match to TRBD2. The CDR3 sequence is 17 residues long. V was pared by 2 bases and J by 0 bases, with 8 bases of the junction left unmatched. CDR1 is MNHEY, CDR2 SVGAGI, per germline. CDR3 nucleotide sequence: TGTGCCAGCAGTTACGGCTTCCTAGCGGCGAGCACAGATACGCAGTATTTT. Residues: CASSYGFLAASTDTQYF.

This clonotype was recorded many times. The genes are TRBV7-8 and TRBJ1-5, with 7 positions matching TRBD1. Germline assignment: CDR1 SGHVS and CDR2 FQNEAQ. V dropped 1 base and J dropped 6; count of bases not matched to a gene: 3. The CDR3 runs 14 residues. The CDR3 DNA sequence: TGTGCCAGCAGCTTAGGGACAGGCGCTCAGCCCCAGCATTTT. Translation: CASSLGTGAQPQHF.

The table lists this clonotype with many counts. The junction does not match germline at one end; this may be a read error. The J gene is TRBJ2-7, the V gene TRBV4-1; maybe TRBD2 (6 bases). Germline loops: CDR1 MGHRA, CDR2 YSYEKL. The length of the CDR3 is 12 residues. The CDR3 nucleotides are TGCGCCAGCAGCCTCCCCGGGGGTCTCGTTGGCTTC. Translated: CASSLPGGLVGF.

The chain couples TRBV28 to TRBJ2-3, with D unclear. V shed 5 bases and J shed 4 bases, with 4 bases lying between them. There are 11 residues in the CDR3. Germline V gene data show CDR1 as MDHEN and CDR2 as SYDVKM. The CDR3 sequence: CASSVSDTQYF. In DNA form, the CDR3 reads TGTGCCAGCAGTGTCTCAGATACGCAGTATTTT.

The rearrangement joins TRBV30 to TRBJ1-1, with no clear D. Between the trimmed V and J ends, which lost 3 bases and 0 bases, there was a span of 2 bases. This CDR3 has 11 residues. The germline gives CDR1 GTSNPN, CDR2 SVGIG (reference sequence). CDR3 residues: CAWRMNTEAFF. The CDR3 nucleotides read TGTGCCTGGAGAATGAACACTGAAGCTTTCTTT.

The rearrangement joins TRBV6-2 or TRBV6-3 to TRBJ1-5; 9 bases align to TRBD1. J gave up 6 bases and V 6 bases, and 6 bases lay outside the gene matches. CDR3 size: 14 residues. Looked up from germline, CDR1 is MNHEY and CDR2 is SVGEGT. The CDR3 DNA reads TGTGCCAGCAGCCATTCGGACAGGGGTCAGCCCCAGCATTTT. It is translated as CASSHSDRGQPQHF.